The 16 T cell receptor beta chains listed next were all sequenced from one sample in a study of human T cells and chemical hapten exposure. Time point noted: pre-sensitization, week 0. The treatment here: therapeutic diphenylcyclopropenone sensitization with weekly scalp DPC. TCRdb itself ran the RACE reads through MiXCR, one entry per CDR3 protein. The sample lists about 70,000 distinct CDR3 sequences; 9.5% to 13% were seen once. The material was whole blood, obtained in connection with sensitization to the hapten diphenylcyclopropenone (DPC). These receptor sequences come from a woman aged 45-59 years with alopecia areata. Some clones in this sample may be carry-over from other donors' samples.

This clonotype was detected many times. This chain uses TRBV27 with TRBJ1-2; 7 bases are a match to TRBD1. This CDR3 spans 12 amino acids. Germline CDR1 and CDR2: MNHEY and SMNVEV (reference sequence). With V trimmed by 5 bases and J by 6 bases, 3 bases remained unmatched. This CDR3 is CASSRQGNGYTF. The CDR3 region has the DNA TGTGCCAGCAGTAGACAGGGAAATGGCTACACCTTC.

This clonotype was observed a few times. This chain uses TRBV7-9 with TRBJ2-5; D gene uncertain. The germline V gene encodes CDR1 SEHNR and CDR2 FQNEAQ (reference sequence). There are 13 residues in the CDR3. V shed 5 bases and J shed 5 bases, with 12 bases lying between them. DNA of the CDR3: TGTGCCAGCAGCGCGGACGGAGTCGAGACCCAGTACTTC. This encodes CASSADGVETQYF.

This clonotype was seen many times. The gene calls are TRBV20-1 and TRBJ1-1, with 9 bases aligning to TRBD1. Looked up from germline, CDR1 is DFQATT and CDR2 is SNEGSKA (reference sequence). This CDR3 is built from 15 residues. Trimming cost V 3 bases and J 5 bases; bases outside gene matches: 10. The chain's CDR3 is CSASGQGTGGTEAFF. The CDR3 region has the DNA TGCAGTGCTAGTGGACAGGGGACTGGGGGAACTGAAGCTTTCTTT.

This clonotype was seen a handful of times. CDR3 amino acids: CASSLVGARSNEKLFF. The CDR3 nucleotides read TGTGCCAGCAGCCTGGTGGGGGCTCGGTCTAATGAAAAACTGTTTTTT. The chain couples TRBV12-3 or TRBV12-4 to TRBJ1-4, with D possibly TRBD1 on 6 matching bases. V was clipped by 6 bases and J by 3 bases, with 17 bases between them. This CDR3 comprises 16 residues.

This clonotype came up a few times. The chain recombines TRBV5-6 with TRBJ1-1, with unresolved D. The ends were cut back, 2 bases at V and 3 bases at J, with 17 bases in the middle. The CDR3 contains 16 residues. The V gene's germline CDR1 is SGHDT and CDR2 YYEEEE. CDR3 DNA: TGTGCCAGCAGCTTTAGGACCTGGGAGGTCCACACTGAAGCTTTCTTT. It codes for CASSFRTWEVHTEAFF.

This clonotype came up a few times. J is TRBJ2-3 and V is TRBV27; TRBD2 matches 8 bases. Germline CDR1 MNHEY, CDR2 SMNVEV (reference sequence). V gave up 6 bases and J gave up 3 bases; unmatched junction bases: 8. The CDR3 has 15 amino acids. The CDR3 nucleotides are TGTGCCAGCAGGCGGATGGCTAGCGGGACAGATACGCAGTATTTT. This encodes CASRRMASGTDTQYF.

This clonotype was observed a few times. The V call is TRBV28, the J call TRBJ2-7, with D uncertain. The CDR3 spans 12 residues. V was cut by 6 bases and J by 0 bases, with 6 bases left in between. Looked up from germline, CDR1 is MDHEN and CDR2 is SYDVKM. The CDR3 here is CASRLSSYEQYF. DNA of the CDR3: TGTGCCAGCAGGCTAAGCTCCTACGAGCAGTACTTC.

In this sample, this clonotype turned up many times. This chain links TRBV6-1 with TRBJ2-7; 8 bases align to TRBD2. The CDR3 is 16 amino acids. V lost 5 bases, J lost 3 bases, and 12 bases stayed unmatched. CDR1 and CDR2 (germline): MNHNS, SASEGT. The CDR3 loop reads CASSWSGTSVGYEQYF. CDR3 nucleotide sequence: TGTGCCAGCAGTTGGTCCGGGACTAGTGTCGGCTACGAGCAGTACTTC.

This chain joins TRBV7-8 and TRBJ2-3; D is unclear. CDR3 length: 15 residues. Germline CDR1 reads SGHVS; CDR2 reads FQNEAQ. Trimming shortened V by 2 bases and J by 4 bases, and 13 bases separated the two germline ends. DNA of the CDR3: TGTGCCAGCAGCTTAACACGCCCACTCGCAGATACGCAGTATTTT. Translating gives CASSLTRPLADTQYF.

This clonotype has a count of ten or more. This chain links TRBV11-2 with TRBJ2-1; 9 nucleotides align to TRBD2. Germline V gene lookup returns CDR1 SGHAT and CDR2 FQNNGV. This CDR3 has 14 residues. With V trimmed by 6 bases and J by 8 bases, 8 bases remained unmatched. The CDR3: CASRMGLARDEQFF. CDR3 coding DNA: TGTGCCAGCAGAATGGGACTAGCACGGGATGAGCAGTTCTTC. Full variable domain (missing parts from reference TRBV11-2 and TRBJ2-1): EAGVAQSPRYKIIEKRQSVAFWCNPISGHATLYWYQQILGQGPKLLIQFQNNGVVDDSQLPKDRFSAERLKGVDSTLKIQPAKLEDSAVYLCASRMGLARDEQFFGPGTRLTVL.

Ten or more counts support this clonotype. The chain combines TRBV9 with TRBJ1-1, with a weak D call TRBD1 (6 bases). Trimming left V 4 bases short and J 4 bases short, with 20 bases between. CDR1 and CDR2 from the germline V gene are SGDLS and YYNGEE. This CDR3 has 16 amino acids. CDR3 in amino acids: CASSPGNRVSGTEAFF. The DNA for the CDR3 is TGTGCCAGCAGCCCGGGCAACAGGGTGAGTGGCACTGAAGCTTTCTTT. Variable domain in full (rest from reference TRBV9 and TRBJ1-1): DSGVTQTPKHLITATGQRVTLRCSPRSGDLSVYWYQQSLDQGLQFLIQYYNGEERAKGNILERFSAQQFPDLHSELNLSSLELGDSALYFCASSPGNRVSGTEAFFGQGTRLTVV.

This clonotype appeared many times. This chain connects TRBV7-9 to TRBJ1-5; possibly TRBD1 for D (5 bases). This CDR3 has 15 amino acids. CDR1 SEHNR and CDR2 FQNEAQ come from the germline V gene (reference sequence). Between the trimmed V and J ends, which lost 5 bases and 12 bases, there was a span of 23 bases. The CDR3 DNA sequence: TGTGCCAGCAGCCAGAGCGACAGCTCCCGAGGACACCAGCATTTT. Amino acids: CASSQSDSSRGHQHF.

This clonotype was seen a handful of times. The chain is built from TRBV20-1 and TRBJ1-2, with 7 bases identical to TRBD1. The CDR3 length is 13 residues. Germline V lookup: CDR1 DFQATT, CDR2 SNEGSKA (reference sequence). V shed 3 bases and J 1 base; nucleotides not matched to a gene: 2. The CDR3 DNA reads as TGCAGTGCTAGGGGGGACAGTAACTATGGCTACACCTTC. As protein: CSARGDSNYGYTF.

V and J are TRBV28 and TRBJ2-1, with D unclear. The CDR3 is made up of 12 amino acids. The V gene's germline CDR1 is MDHEN and CDR2 SYDVKM. Trimming shortened V by 3 bases and J by 10 bases, and 10 bases separated the two germline ends. The CDR3 DNA sequence: TGTGCCAGCAGTTTCCGCAGAAAGGAGCAGTTCTTC. Amino acid sequence: CASSFRRKEQFF.

There are many counts of this clonotype. This chain connects TRBV6-5 to TRBJ2-2; D call uncertain. The CDR3 is made up of 13 amino acids. The germline V gene encodes CDR1 MNHEY and CDR2 SVGAGI. V lost 2 bases and J 4 bases, leaving 5 bases between the germline ends. CDR3 loop: CASSYHLTGELFF. CDR3 coding DNA: TGTGCCAGCAGTTACCATCTCACCGGGGAGCTGTTTTTT.

This clonotype has ten or more counts. The chain employs TRBV2 and TRBJ1-5; TRBD1 aligns across 8 bases. The CDR3 spans 15 residues. The V gene end was trimmed by 2 bases and the J gene end by 6 bases; junction bases not matched to a gene: 6. Germline V lookup: CDR1 SNHLY, CDR2 FYNNEI. CDR3 residues: CASSEIQGAVQPQHF. The CDR3 coding sequence is TGTGCCAGCAGTGAAATCCAGGGGGCCGTTCAGCCCCAGCATTTT.